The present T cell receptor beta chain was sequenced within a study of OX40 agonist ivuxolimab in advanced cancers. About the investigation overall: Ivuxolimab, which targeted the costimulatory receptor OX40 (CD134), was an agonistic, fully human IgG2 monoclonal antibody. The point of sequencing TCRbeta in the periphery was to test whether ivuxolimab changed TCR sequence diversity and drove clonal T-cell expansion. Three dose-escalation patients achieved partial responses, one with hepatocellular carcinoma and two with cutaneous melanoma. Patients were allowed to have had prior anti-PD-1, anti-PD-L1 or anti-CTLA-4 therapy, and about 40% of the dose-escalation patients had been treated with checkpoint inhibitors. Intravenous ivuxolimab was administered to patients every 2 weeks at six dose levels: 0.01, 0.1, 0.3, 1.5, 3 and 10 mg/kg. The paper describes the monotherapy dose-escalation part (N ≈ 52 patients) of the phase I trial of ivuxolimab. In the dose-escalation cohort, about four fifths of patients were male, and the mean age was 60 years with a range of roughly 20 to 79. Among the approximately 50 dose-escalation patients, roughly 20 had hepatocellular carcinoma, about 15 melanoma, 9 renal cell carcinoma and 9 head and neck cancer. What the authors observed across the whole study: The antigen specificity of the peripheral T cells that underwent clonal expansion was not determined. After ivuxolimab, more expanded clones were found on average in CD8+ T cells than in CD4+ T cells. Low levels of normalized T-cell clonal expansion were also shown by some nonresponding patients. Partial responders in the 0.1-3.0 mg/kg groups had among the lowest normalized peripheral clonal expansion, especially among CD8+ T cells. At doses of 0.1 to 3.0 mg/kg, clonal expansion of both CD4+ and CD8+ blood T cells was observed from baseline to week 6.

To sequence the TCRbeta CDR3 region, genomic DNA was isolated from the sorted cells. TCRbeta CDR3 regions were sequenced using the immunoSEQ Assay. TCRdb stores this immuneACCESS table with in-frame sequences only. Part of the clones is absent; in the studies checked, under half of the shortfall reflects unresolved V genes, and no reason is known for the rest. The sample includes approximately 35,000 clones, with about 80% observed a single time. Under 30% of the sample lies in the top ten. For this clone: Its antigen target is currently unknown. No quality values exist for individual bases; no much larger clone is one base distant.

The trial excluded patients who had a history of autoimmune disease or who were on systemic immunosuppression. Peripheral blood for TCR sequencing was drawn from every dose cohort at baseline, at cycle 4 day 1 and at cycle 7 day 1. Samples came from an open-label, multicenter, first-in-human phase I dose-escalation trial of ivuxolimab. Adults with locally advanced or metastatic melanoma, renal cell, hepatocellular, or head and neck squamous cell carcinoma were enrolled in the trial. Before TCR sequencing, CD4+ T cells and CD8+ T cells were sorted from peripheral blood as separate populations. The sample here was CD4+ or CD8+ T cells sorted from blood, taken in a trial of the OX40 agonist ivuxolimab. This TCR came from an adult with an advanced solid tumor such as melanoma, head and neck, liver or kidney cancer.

For the CDR3, the sequence is CASRGGNEKLFF. In nucleotides, the sequence is TGTGCCAGTCGGGGGGGTAATGAAAAACTGTTTTTT. The chain is assembled from TRBV28 and TRBJ1-4; TRBD1 is perhaps the D gene, given 5 matching bases. In the germline V gene, CDR1 corresponds to MDHEN and CDR2 to SYDVKM. The CDR3 sequence holds 12 residues, the cysteine and phenylalanine included. The entry retains the CDR3 DNA only, 36 bases that are in frame from base 1. Trimming takes 9 bases from V and 4 bases from J, and the germline ends sit 9 bases apart.